The rows below give T cell receptor beta chains drawn from one sample of a study of cytomegalovirus exposure and HLA in healthy donors. Sequenced by immunoSEQ multiplex PCR; TCRdb stores in-frame clones only, minus some. The table includes under 150,000 clones, approximately 89% detected once. The specimen sequenced was PBMCs. All receptors derive from a woman aged 30 to 39 in good health and CMV-seropositive. Each CDR3 is given with its conserved first and last residue. The order of the fields is V gene, D gene, clone size, J gene, CDR3 DNA, CDR3 protein. A D gene is named only where the DNA matches it firmly. Expanded clones are given a class, and other clones once, few, many or no size at all.

>TRBV27|-|-|TRBJ2-1
TGTGCCAGCAGTTCCCCACGGGAGAGGGATGAGCAGTTCTTC
CASSSPRERDEQFF
>TRBV7-6|TRBD2|-|TRBJ2-3
TGTGCCAGCAGCCTTGGTGGCGGGGGGGCCGGAACGCAGTATTTT
CASSLGGGGAGTQYF
>TRBV28|-|-|TRBJ2-5
TGTGCCAGCAGAAGTATGAGGGGGAGTGGTGAGACCCAGTACTTC
CASRSMRGSGETQYF
>TRBV7-2|TRBD1|-|TRBJ1-5
TGTGCCAGCAGCTTAGCGGGGACAGGGGGCTCTCAGCCCCAGCATTTT
CASSLAGTGGSQPQHF
>TRBV27|TRBD2|once|TRBJ2-1
TGTGCCAGCAGTCCCGGGACTAGCGGGAGGTTGGACAATGAGCAGTTCTTC
CASSPGTSGRLDNEQFF
>TRBV29-1|TRBD2|-|TRBJ2-5
TGCAGCGTACCGACTAGCGGGGGGAAGACCCAGTACTTC
CSVPTSGGKTQYF
>TRBV9|-|few|TRBJ1-2
TGTGCCAGCAGCGTAGGAGGGGGGGCCGTCTATGGCTACACCTTC
CASSVGGGAVYGYTF
>TRBV29-1|-|-|TRBJ2-7
TGCAGCGTTGGTAAGGACAGCTACGAGCAGTACTTC
CSVGKDSYEQYF
>TRBV7-7|-|-|TRBJ1-6
TGTGCCAGCAGCTTAGGTGGCGGCGGCATTAGGTCCCTCCACTTT
CASSLGGGGIRSLHF
>TRBV6-5|TRBD2|-|TRBJ2-7
TGTGCCAGCGGGACTAGCGGGATCTCCTACGAGCAGTACTTC
CASGTSGISYEQYF
>TRBV5-4|-|-|TRBJ2-2
TGTGCCAGCAGCTTGGCCGGAGGGGCGGGCACCGGGGAGCTGTTTTTT
CASSLAGGAGTGELFF
>TRBV6-1|-|-|TRBJ1-2
TGTGCCACCCCGGGGGGGGGACTGCCTTTTTTC
CATPGGGLPFF
>TRBV7-3|TRBD1|-|TRBJ1-1
TGTGCCAGCAGCTCGCAGGGGGCGGGCACTGAAGCTTTCTTT
CASSSQGAGTEAFF
>TRBV5-1|-|-|TRBJ1-2
TGCGCCAGCAGCTTGGAGGGGGAGGGCTACACCTTC
CASSLEGEGYTF
>TRBV2|-|-|TRBJ2-5
TGTGCCAGACGGCGGGAATCTCAAGAGACCCAGTACTTC
CARRRESQETQYF
>TRBV9|TRBD1|-|TRBJ1-5
TGTGCCAGCAGCCCCAGGGGGGACGGGCCCCAGCATTTT
CASSPRGDGPQHF